This is a list of T cell receptor beta chains from one sample in a study of blood T cell repertoires in COVID-19. Method: immunoSEQ multiplex PCR; TCRdb's copy keeps in-frame clones and lacks some. The table shows tens of thousands of clones, with roughly 90% occurring only once. The sequenced sample was peripheral blood. The receptors here all came from a woman aged 45-59 years with active or convalescent COVID-19. Each CDR3 is given with its conserved first and last residue. The D gene is left open where the match is weak. Size tells how often a clone was seen (once, few, many) or the class of an expanded clone, and some rows leave it out.

once	-	TRBV2	TRBJ1-2	CASSEDPWAGVNYGYTF	TGTGCCAGCAGTGAAGATCCCTGGGCGGGGGTTAACTATGGCTACACCTTC
-	-	TRBV7-9	TRBJ1-4	CASSAPGREKLFF	TGTGCCAGCAGCGCGCCGGGGAGGGAAAAACTGTTTTTT
-	-	TRBV7-8	TRBJ2-5	CASSLGGLETQYF	TGTGCCAGCAGCTTAGGGGGGCTCGAGACCCAGTACTTC
-	TRBD2	TRBV2	TRBJ2-3	CASSETSGRALDTQYF	TGTGCCAGCAGTGAGACTAGCGGGAGGGCCCTAGATACGCAGTATTTT
-	-	TRBV19	TRBJ1-5	CASSMRRSNQPQHF	TGTGCCAGTAGTATGAGAAGAAGCAATCAGCCCCAGCATTTT
-	TRBD2	TRBV4-1	TRBJ2-3	CASSQYEGLAGFGDTQYF	TGCGCCAGCAGCCAGTACGAAGGACTAGCGGGATTTGGAGATACGCAGTATTTT
few	TRBD2	TRBV9	TRBJ2-5	CASRGLAEETQYF	TGTGCCAGCAGAGGACTAGCGGAAGAGACCCAGTACTTC
-	TRBD1	TRBV5-1	TRBJ1-2	CASSGTRQGAVRGYTF	TGCGCCAGCAGCGGAACAAGACAGGGAGCTGTTCGTGGCTACACCTTC
-	-	TRBV27	TRBJ1-2	CASSLSRQPNYGYTF	TGTGCCAGCAGTTTATCGAGGCAGCCGAACTATGGCTACACCTTC
-	TRBD2	TRBV2	TRBJ2-1	CASSLLAGVYNEQFF	TGTGCCAGCAGCTTACTAGCGGGAGTCTACAATGAGCAGTTCTTC
-	-	TRBV10-3	TRBJ2-1	CAISLPGYNEQFF	TGTGCCATCAGTCTCCCGGGGTACAATGAGCAGTTCTTC
-	-	TRBV3-1/TRBV3-2	TRBJ1-1	CASSLTTDQEAFF	TGTGCCAGCAGCCTGACCACAGACCAGGAAGCTTTCTTT
-	TRBD1	TRBV28	TRBJ2-3	CASSLLLETGGKGDTQYF	TGTGCCAGCAGTTTATTACTGGAAACAGGGGGTAAGGGGGATACGCAGTATTTT
-	-	TRBV19	TRBJ1-2	CASSRAEYGYTF	TGTGCCAGTAGCAGGGCCGAATATGGCTACACCTTC
-	TRBD1	TRBV7-6	TRBJ2-1	CASSRDRRGSYNEQFF	TGTGCCAGCAGCCGGGACAGGAGAGGCTCCTACAATGAGCAGTTCTTC
few	-	TRBV2	TRBJ2-7	CASKYGDYEQYF	TGTGCCAGCAAGTACGGGGACTACGAGCAGTACTTC
-	-	TRBV5-1	TRBJ1-1	CASSFSQQPNTEAFF	TGCGCCAGCAGCTTCTCCCAACAGCCAAACACTGAAGCTTTCTTT
-	-	TRBV7-9	TRBJ2-1	CASSLDGAGEQFF	TGTGCCAGCAGCTTAGATGGGGCTGGGGAGCAGTTCTTC
-	-	TRBV12-3/TRBV12-4	TRBJ2-3	CASSSSTDTQYF	TGTGCCAGCAGTTCTAGCACAGATACGCAGTATTTT
once	-	TRBV6-5	TRBJ1-2	CASSLGGLDYGYTF	TGTGCCAGCTCCCTGGGGGGATTGGACTATGGCTACACCTTC
few	-	TRBV15	TRBJ1-5	CATSRVGGGRAYSNQPQHF	TGTGCCACCAGCAGAGTAGGGGGGGGACGCGCTTATAGCAATCAGCCCCAGCATTTT
-	TRBD1	TRBV2	TRBJ1-5	CASSGLIRQGAPRNQPQHF	TGTGCCAGCAGTGGATTGATTAGACAGGGGGCGCCGCGGAATCAGCCCCAGCATTTT